The rows below give T cell receptor beta chains drawn from one sample of a study of control samples from healthy donors and cancer patients. The table came from immunoSEQ multiplex PCR; TCRdb's copy has only in-frame clones and leaves some out. The sample records 65,000 to 95,000 clones, around 87% being singletons. Sequenced: blood. The receptors here all came from a man aged 50 to 59 in good health. Both conserved end residues are part of each CDR3. The order of the fields is D gene, V gene, clone size, J gene, CDR3 protein. A D gene is named only where the DNA matches it firmly. Size tells how often a clone was seen (once, few, many) or the class of an expanded clone, and some rows leave it out.

D: NA; V: TRBV11-3; size: NA; J: TRBJ1-5; CDR3: CASSLDSNQPQHF
D: NA; V: TRBV27; size: NA; J: TRBJ1-1; CDR3: CASSPRGSMNTEAFF
D: NA; V: TRBV3-1/TRBV3-2; size: NA; J: TRBJ1-4; CDR3: CASSRRGVGEKLFF
D: NA; V: TRBV4-1; size: NA; J: TRBJ1-3; CDR3: CASSQGKAVSSGNTIYF
D: NA; V: TRBV19; size: NA; J: TRBJ1-5; CDR3: CASSSQTDYSNQPQHF
D: TRBD2; V: TRBV3-1/TRBV3-2; size: NA; J: TRBJ2-3; CDR3: CASSPLAGVDTQYF
D: NA; V: TRBV12-3/TRBV12-4; size: NA; J: TRBJ2-7; CDR3: CASSPEVHEQYF
D: TRBD2; V: TRBV18; size: NA; J: TRBJ2-2; CDR3: CASSQLATGELFF
D: NA; V: TRBV5-1; size: NA; J: TRBJ2-1; CDR3: CASSLDSSYNEQFF
D: NA; V: TRBV9; size: few; J: TRBJ1-1; CDR3: CASSGRGGVAEAFF
D: NA; V: TRBV9; size: NA; J: TRBJ1-3; CDR3: CASSGGGAGNTIYF
D: NA; V: TRBV5-4; size: NA; J: TRBJ1-2; CDR3: CASSDTSANYGYTF
D: NA; V: TRBV28; size: NA; J: TRBJ1-5; CDR3: CASSILDGSNQPQHF
D: NA; V: TRBV11-3; size: NA; J: TRBJ2-2; CDR3: CASSPSYGTGELFF
D: NA; V: TRBV13; size: NA; J: TRBJ2-7; CDR3: CASSLGLSAEQYF
D: NA; V: TRBV7-2; size: NA; J: TRBJ1-1; CDR3: CASSFSGEGTEAFF
D: NA; V: TRBV7-2; size: NA; J: TRBJ2-1; CDR3: CASSLLLTYNEQFF
D: TRBD1; V: TRBV4-3; size: NA; J: TRBJ1-2; CDR3: CASSQTGRYGYTF
D: NA; V: TRBV28; size: once; J: TRBJ2-7; CDR3: CASTRQATTYEQYF
D: NA; V: TRBV6-5; size: NA; J: TRBJ2-2; CDR3: CASRFRTNTGELFF
D: NA; V: TRBV5-1; size: NA; J: TRBJ1-6; CDR3: CASSPGGFIGYNSPLHF
D: NA; V: TRBV21-1; size: NA; J: TRBJ1-2; CDR3: CASIRGPVFNYGYTF
D: NA; V: TRBV28; size: NA; J: TRBJ1-1; CDR3: CASSLPSLGGVGTEAFF
D: TRBD1; V: TRBV4-1; size: once; J: TRBJ1-2; CDR3: CASSQETGGFYGYTF
D: NA; V: TRBV6-5; size: NA; J: TRBJ1-5; CDR3: CASSYSGSQPQHF
D: NA; V: TRBV4-1; size: NA; J: TRBJ2-2; CDR3: CASRNSRDTGELFF
D: NA; V: TRBV6-2/TRBV6-3; size: NA; J: TRBJ2-1; CDR3: CASSYLGYNEQFF
D: NA; V: TRBV18; size: NA; J: TRBJ2-3; CDR3: CASSPPDKGFSTDTQYF
D: TRBD1; V: TRBV5-4; size: NA; J: TRBJ1-4; CDR3: CASSLGGTGVEKLFF
D: TRBD1; V: TRBV9; size: NA; J: TRBJ1-4; CDR3: CASSPRTGGEGLFF
D: NA; V: TRBV9; size: NA; J: TRBJ1-5; CDR3: CASSVGTDHSNQPQHF
D: TRBD1; V: TRBV6-5; size: once; J: TRBJ1-5; CDR3: CASSTLGQGNQPQHF
D: NA; V: TRBV7-9; size: NA; J: TRBJ2-7; CDR3: CASSRQNYEQYF
D: NA; V: TRBV3-1/TRBV3-2; size: few; J: TRBJ2-1; CDR3: CASSQGRNTQFF
D: TRBD1; V: TRBV7-2; size: NA; J: TRBJ1-3; CDR3: CASRSGTGGYTIYF
D: NA; V: TRBV6-2/TRBV6-3; size: NA; J: TRBJ2-3; CDR3: CASSSTDTQYF
D: NA; V: TRBV15; size: NA; J: TRBJ2-5; CDR3: CATSRDVGPQETQYF
D: TRBD1; V: TRBV9; size: NA; J: TRBJ2-5; CDR3: CASSPLTGTGVETQYF
D: TRBD1; V: TRBV10-1; size: NA; J: TRBJ1-1; CDR3: CASRPPWDSEAFF
D: TRBD1; V: TRBV18; size: NA; J: TRBJ1-3; CDR3: CASSPTGGIGNTIYF
D: NA; V: TRBV7-8; size: NA; J: TRBJ2-1; CDR3: CASSLGRGEFF
D: TRBD2; V: TRBV5-5; size: NA; J: TRBJ2-1; CDR3: CASSSGTSADEQFF
D: NA; V: TRBV7-8; size: NA; J: TRBJ1-4; CDR3: CASSSGTGGEKLFF
D: TRBD1; V: TRBV4-1; size: NA; J: TRBJ1-1; CDR3: CASSAGQYMNTEAFF
D: NA; V: TRBV19; size: NA; J: TRBJ2-1; CDR3: CASSAGTSYNEQFF
D: NA; V: TRBV14; size: NA; J: TRBJ1-2; CDR3: CASSQVGDDDYTF
D: NA; V: TRBV6-5; size: few; J: TRBJ2-1; CDR3: CASSYYPLSYNEQFF
D: TRBD2; V: TRBV18; size: NA; J: TRBJ2-1; CDR3: CASSSLAGGRGEQFF
D: TRBD2; V: TRBV4-2; size: NA; J: TRBJ2-4; CDR3: CASSQDAGGGTKNIQYF
D: TRBD2; V: TRBV27; size: NA; J: TRBJ2-1; CDR3: CASSSPGTSGSYEQFF